This record covers a single T cell receptor beta chain. Its specificity is unknown. These data belong to a study of shared clonotypes between healthy human individuals. Study as a whole: Researchers assigned three CD4 naive, three CD4 memory, two CD8 naive and one CD8 memory plate to each donor. General study points: Shared clonotypes: approximately 5% naive CD4, roughly 3.5% naive CD8, around 2.2% memory CD4, 0.4% memory CD8. Estimated clonotype richness was generally higher in naive than memory subsets.

The authors divided CD4+ cells into CD45RA+ naive and CD45RA-negative memory subsets. This CDR3 contains 16 residues. V was clipped by 0 bases and J by 2 bases, with 14 bases between them. Looked up from germline, CDR1 is SEHNR and CDR2 is FQNEAQ (reference sequence). Here immunoSEQ multiplex PCR was the method, and the copy in TCRdb shows in-frame clones only, minus some. The sample includes 2 million to 2.5 million clones, around 90% of them seen just once. V is TRBV7-9 and J is TRBJ2-7, with D maybe TRBD2 (5 bases). Specimen: naive CD4+ T cells from PBMCs. The subset denotes: CD45RA+ positively selected. This sequence was found in a man between 18 and 29 years old in good health. Some clones in this sample may be carry-over from other donors' samples. The CDR3 region has the DNA TGTGCCAGCAGCTTAGCCTCCGGGAAAACTACCTACGAGCAGTACTTC. Translating gives CASSLASGKTTYEQYF.